The 20 T cell receptor beta chains below were found in one sample sequenced in a study of cytomegalovirus exposure and HLA in healthy donors. Researchers ran the PCR with 60 Vbeta and 13 Jbeta primers. Sequencing used immunoSEQ multiplex PCR; TCRdb keeps in-frame clones, though not all of them. The table has 250,000 or so clones, 80% to 95% seen once; the top ten hold 1.7%. Sequencing input: PBMCs. Receptors originate from a girl between 2 and 10 years old in good health and CMV-seronegative.

In regard to this clone: Within the sample, other DNA sequences also encode this same CDR3. The chain uses TRBV4-1 and TRBJ1-1, with D possibly being TRBD1 (6 bases). This CDR3 region has 15 residues. Deletions cut 3 bases from V and 5 bases from J, with 16 bases between. Germline V CDR1 and CDR2: MGHRA, YSYEKL. The CDR3 reads CASSHGEGDWTEAFF. CDR3 sequence (DNA): TGCGCCAGCAGCCACGGGGAGGGGGACTGGACTGAAGCTTTCTTT.

V usage is TRBV29-1 and J usage is TRBJ2-3; 11 bases agree with TRBD1. Germline V gene sequence: CDR1 SQVTM, CDR2 ANQGSEA. V dropped 5 bases and J dropped 5; count of bases not matched to a gene: 9. This CDR3 is built from 15 residues. The CDR3, as DNA: TGCAGCGTTCCTGGACAGGGGGCCTTAGAAGATACGCAGTATTTT. Amino acid sequence: CSVPGQGALEDTQYF.

With regard to this clone: One end of the junction varies from germline; a read error may be responsible. The chain recombines TRBV7-9 with TRBJ1-5, with 10 nucleotides matching TRBD1. The CDR3 extends over 17 amino acids. CDR1 is SEHNR and CDR2 is FQNEAQ in the germline V gene (reference sequence). CDR3: CSSSQWTGGRGNQPQHF. The CDR3 region has the DNA TGTTCCAGCAGCCAATGGACAGGGGGTCGGGGCAATCAGCCCCAGCATTTT.

V is TRBV9 and J is TRBJ2-5; no clear D gene. V was pared by 0 bases and J by 7 bases, with 7 bases between. Germline CDR1 SGDLS, CDR2 YYNGEE. CDR3 length: 12 amino acids. CDR3 coding DNA: TGTGCCAGCAGCGTAGACCTAGGGACCCAGTACTTC. Residues: CASSVDLGTQYF.

V gene TRBV7-3 combines with J gene TRBJ2-1, with D maybe TRBD1 (6 bases). Trimming took 6 bases from V and 0 from J, leaving 12 bases between them. This CDR3 region has 15 residues. The germline gives CDR1 SGHTA, CDR2 FQGTGA. This CDR3 reads CASRSGTSSYNEQFF. CDR3 sequence (DNA): TGTGCCAGCAGGTCCGGGACAAGCTCCTACAATGAGCAGTTCTTC.

The chain uses TRBV5-4 and TRBJ1-6, with 7 bases fitting TRBD1. This CDR3 contains 15 residues. The trim removed 5 bases at V and 7 bases at J, leaving 9 bases unmatched. Germline CDR1 SGHNT, CDR2 YYREEE (reference sequence). The CDR3 DNA sequence: TGTGCCAGCAGTCCGGGACAGCTGATAAATTCACCCCTCCACTTT. The encoded protein is CASSPGQLINSPLHF.

V and J are TRBV6-6 and TRBJ1-4; 7 bases are shared with TRBD1. The CDR3 has 14 amino acids. V was pared by 6 bases and J by 7 bases, with 8 bases of the junction left unmatched. CDR1 is MNHNY and CDR2 is SVGAGI in the germline V gene (reference sequence). CDR3 nucleotides: TGTGCCAGCAGCACCCAGGGGGGAGGTGAAAAACTGTTTTTT. Its protein product is CASSTQGGGEKLFF.

The genes are TRBV19 and TRBJ1-1, with D unresolved. CDR1 and CDR2 (germline): LNHDA, SQIVND (reference sequence). The V end was cut by 8 bases, the J end by 1 base, with 5 bases between. The CDR3 contains 11 residues. This chain's CDR3 is CASGRNTEAFF. The CDR3 DNA sequence: TGTGCCAGTGGGAGGAACACTGAAGCTTTCTTT.

The V call is TRBV2, the J call TRBJ2-7; D gene unclear. V shed 7 bases and J shed 4 bases, with 14 bases lying between them. The CDR3 runs to 13 residues. Per the germline V gene, CDR1 is SNHLY and CDR2 is FYNNEI. The CDR3 region is CASIPGSPYEQYF. Here the CDR3 DNA reads TGTGCCAGCATACCGGGTTCCCCTTACGAGCAGTACTTC. Based on the CDR3 plus reference TRBV2 and TRBJ2-7, the full variable domain is EPEVTQTPSHQVTQMGQEVILRCVPISNHLYFYWYRQILGQKVEFLVSFYNNEISEKSEIFDDQFSVERPDGSNFTLKIRSTKLEDSAMYFCASIPGSPYEQYFGPGTRLTVT.

The CDR3 nucleotides are TGTGCCAGCAGTTTAGACTATGACAATGAGCAGTTCTTC. This encodes CASSLDYDNEQFF. This chain joins TRBV27 and TRBJ2-1, with a weak D call TRBD2 (5 bases). Germline V gives CDR1 MNHEY, CDR2 SMNVEV (reference sequence). Trimming removed 2 bases from V and 5 bases from J, with 7 bases in between. The CDR3 length is 13 residues.

Judged by abundance, this clone is medium-sized. V usage is TRBV4-1 and J usage is TRBJ1-5; 10 bases match TRBD1. The germline CDR1 and CDR2 sequences are MGHRA and YSYEKL. This CDR3 comprises 16 residues. After removal of 1 base from V and 5 bases from J, the junction contained 5 bases not matched to a gene. CDR3 bases: TGCGCCAGCAGCCAAGTTCTTGGACAGGGGGATCAGCCCCAGCATTTT. Translation: CASSQVLGQGDQPQHF.

The CDR3 sequence is CASSYSPGGNNEQFF. CDR3 DNA sequence: TGTGCCAGCAGTTACTCGCCAGGGGGTAACAATGAGCAGTTCTTC. The chain couples TRBV6-5 to TRBJ2-1, with 7 bases lining up with TRBD1. This CDR3 has 15 amino acids. From germline, CDR1 is MNHEY and CDR2 SVGAGI. V was pared by 0 bases and J by 5 bases, with 4 bases of the junction left unmatched.

J is TRBJ1-1 and V is TRBV5-1; TRBD1 agrees at 7 bases. V was clipped by 0 bases and J by 1 base; unmatched bases: 3. This CDR3 has 15 amino acids. Germline values: CDR1 SGHRS, CDR2 YFSETQ. This CDR3 is CASSLEQGPNTEAFF. For the CDR3, the DNA is TGCGCCAGCAGCTTGGAACAGGGGCCGAACACTGAAGCTTTCTTT.

CDR3 in DNA: TGTGCCAGCACCCTCCAGGACAGGGTAAATGAAAAACTGTTTTTT. It specifies CASTLQDRVNEKLFF. The rearrangement links TRBV28 to TRBJ1-4; 8 positions agree with TRBD1. Per the germline V gene, CDR1 is MDHEN and CDR2 is SYDVKM. The CDR3 length is 15 residues. After removal of 7 bases from V and 5 bases from J, the junction contained 9 bases not matched to a gene.

On this clone: The sample holds other DNA sequences that translate to the same CDR3. The chain joins TRBV6-5 to TRBJ2-7; 9 bases are shared with TRBD2. Germline CDR1 is MNHEY and CDR2 is SVGAGI. V gave up 0 bases and J gave up 3 bases; unmatched junction bases: 0. The CDR3 is 14 amino acids. The CDR3 sequence is CASSYSTSGYEQYF. CDR3 DNA sequence: TGTGCCAGCAGTTACTCGACTAGCGGCTACGAGCAGTACTTC.

This chain joins TRBV10-1 and TRBJ2-5; TRBD2 aligns across 13 bases. The better agreement between TRBJ2-7 and the DNA end casts doubt on the J call. The CDR3 is 17 residues long. Germline CDR1 reads WNHNN; CDR2 reads SYGVQD (reference sequence). CDR3 bases: TGCGCCACCACCCCCGGGACTAGCGGGGTCCGCTCCTACGAGCAGTACTTC. Amino acid sequence: CATTPGTSGVRSYEQYF.

This chain connects TRBV28 to TRBJ1-1, with 8 nucleotides matching TRBD1. Germline trimming cut 2 bases from V and 4 bases from J; bases unmatched to any gene: 0. This CDR3 region has 13 residues. Germline V gene sequence: CDR1 MDHEN, CDR2 SYDVKM. CDR3 loop: CASSLQGATEAFF. Here the CDR3 DNA reads TGTGCCAGCAGTTTACAGGGGGCCACTGAAGCTTTCTTT.

This clone came up once. The chain combines TRBV5-3 with TRBJ1-5, with TRBD1 matching over 8 bases. TRBV5-3 is an ORF, and what it does is uncertain. This CDR3 region has 22 residues. V gave up 0 bases and J gave up 0 bases; unmatched junction bases: 20. In DNA form, the CDR3 reads TGTGCCAGAAGCTTGGCCGTCTACTGGGACAGGAGAAATCGATATAGCAATCAGCCCCAGCATTTT. This translates into CARSLAVYWDRRNRYSNQPQHF.

The genes are TRBV5-1 and TRBJ2-3; 11 nucleotides agree with TRBD2. The length of the CDR3 is 17 residues. J lost 4 bases, V lost 4 bases, and 11 bases had no gene match. The germline V gene has CDR1 SGHRS and CDR2 YFSETQ. In nucleotides, the CDR3 is TGCGCCAGCAGCCCAACTATAGCGGGAGGGCCGCCAGATACGCAGTATTTT. Its protein product is CASSPTIAGGPPDTQYF.

The chain combines TRBV5-1 with TRBJ2-5; 8 nucleotides line up with TRBD2. The CDR3 length is 15 residues. V was pared by 0 bases and J by 2 bases, with 3 bases of the junction left unmatched. The germline gives CDR1 SGHRS, CDR2 YFSETQ. The CDR3 DNA reads TGCGCCAGCAGCTTGGTAACTAGCGGACAAGAGACCCAGTACTTC. Translating gives CASSLVTSGQETQYF.